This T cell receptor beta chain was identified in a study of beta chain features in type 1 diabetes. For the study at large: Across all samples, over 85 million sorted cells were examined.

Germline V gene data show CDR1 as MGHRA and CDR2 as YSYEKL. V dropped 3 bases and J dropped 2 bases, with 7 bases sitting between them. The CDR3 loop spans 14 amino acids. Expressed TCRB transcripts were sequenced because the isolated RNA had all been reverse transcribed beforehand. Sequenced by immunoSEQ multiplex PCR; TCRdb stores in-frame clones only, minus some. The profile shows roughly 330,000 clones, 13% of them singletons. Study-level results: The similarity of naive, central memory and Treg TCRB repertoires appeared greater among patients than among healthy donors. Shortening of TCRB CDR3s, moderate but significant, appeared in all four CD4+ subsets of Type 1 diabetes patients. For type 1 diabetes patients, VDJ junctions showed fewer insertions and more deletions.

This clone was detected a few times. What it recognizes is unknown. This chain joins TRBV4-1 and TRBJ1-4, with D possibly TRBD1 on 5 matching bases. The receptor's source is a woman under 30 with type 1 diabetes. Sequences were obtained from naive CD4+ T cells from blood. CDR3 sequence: CASSHRGTNEKLFF. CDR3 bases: TGCGCCAGCAGCCATCGGGGGACTAATGAAAAACTGTTTTTT.